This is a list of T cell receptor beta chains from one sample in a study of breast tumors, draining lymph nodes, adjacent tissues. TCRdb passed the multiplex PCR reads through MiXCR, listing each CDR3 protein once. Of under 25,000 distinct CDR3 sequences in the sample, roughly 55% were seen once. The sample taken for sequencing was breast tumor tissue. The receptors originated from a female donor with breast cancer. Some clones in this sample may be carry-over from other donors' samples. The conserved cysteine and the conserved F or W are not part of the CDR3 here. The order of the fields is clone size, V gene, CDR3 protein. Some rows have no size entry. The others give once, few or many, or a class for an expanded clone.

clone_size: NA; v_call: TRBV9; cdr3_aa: ASSVGINTGELF
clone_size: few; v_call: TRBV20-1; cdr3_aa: SALQGSSNYGYT
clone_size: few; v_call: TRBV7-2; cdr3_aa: ASSLQGTTNEKLF
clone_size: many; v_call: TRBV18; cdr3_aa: ASSPIITTRTQETQY
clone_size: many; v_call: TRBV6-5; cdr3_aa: ASSYSGGQGPYEQY
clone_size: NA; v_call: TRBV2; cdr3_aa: ASIGGQDPTINYGYT
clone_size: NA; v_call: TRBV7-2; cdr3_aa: TSSLRRGNSPLH
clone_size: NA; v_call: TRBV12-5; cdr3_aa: ASGPRPPRDGLYEQY
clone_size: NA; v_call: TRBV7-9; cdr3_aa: ASSLGQQGDCYT
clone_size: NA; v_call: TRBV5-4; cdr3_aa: ASSIDTTNYGYT
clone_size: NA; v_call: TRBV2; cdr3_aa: ASSEREKLF
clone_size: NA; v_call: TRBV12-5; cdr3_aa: ASGIDRAGTQY
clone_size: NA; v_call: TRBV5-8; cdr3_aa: ASTNLAGVQAEQY
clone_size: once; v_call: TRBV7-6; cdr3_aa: ASSLEKRTGRNEKLF
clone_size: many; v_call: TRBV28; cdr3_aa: ASSRTSDATDTQY
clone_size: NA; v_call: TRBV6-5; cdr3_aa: ASRPDRRGPYEQY
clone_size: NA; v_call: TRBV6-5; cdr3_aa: ASSSDWRTGEQF
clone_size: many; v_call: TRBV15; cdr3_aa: ATSRDGTSGSETQY
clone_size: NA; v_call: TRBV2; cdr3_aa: ASSEGVSGNTIY
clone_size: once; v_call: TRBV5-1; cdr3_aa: ASSLGLAGGADYMNEQF
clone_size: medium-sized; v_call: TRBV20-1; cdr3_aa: SASVQTYNSPLH
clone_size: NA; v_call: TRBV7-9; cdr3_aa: ASSLVRQGIGEQY
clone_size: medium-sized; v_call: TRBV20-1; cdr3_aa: SASWTSGSTQY
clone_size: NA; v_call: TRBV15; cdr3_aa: ATSRDITGLGEKLF
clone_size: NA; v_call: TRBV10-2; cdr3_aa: ASSELGTSGGSYNEQF
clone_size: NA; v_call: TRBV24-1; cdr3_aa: ATRGSTDTQY
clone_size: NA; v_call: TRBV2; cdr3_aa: ASNRGLSEETQY